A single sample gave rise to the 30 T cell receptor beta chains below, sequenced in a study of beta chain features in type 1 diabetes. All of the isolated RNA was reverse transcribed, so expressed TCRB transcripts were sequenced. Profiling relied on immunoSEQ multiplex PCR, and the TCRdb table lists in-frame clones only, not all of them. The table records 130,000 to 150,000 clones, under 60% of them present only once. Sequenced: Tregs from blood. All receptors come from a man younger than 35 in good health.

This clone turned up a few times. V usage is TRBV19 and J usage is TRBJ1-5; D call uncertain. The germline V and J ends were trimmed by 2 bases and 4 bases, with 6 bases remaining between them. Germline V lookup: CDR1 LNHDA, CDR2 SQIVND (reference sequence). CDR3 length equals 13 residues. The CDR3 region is CASSIWPNQPQHF. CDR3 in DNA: TGTGCCAGTAGTATATGGCCGAATCAGCCCCAGCATTTT.

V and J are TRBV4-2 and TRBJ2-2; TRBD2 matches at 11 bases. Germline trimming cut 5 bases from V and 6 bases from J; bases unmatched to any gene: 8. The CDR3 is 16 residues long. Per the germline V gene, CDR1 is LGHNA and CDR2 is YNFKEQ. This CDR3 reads CASSLGLAGRAGELFF. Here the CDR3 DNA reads TGTGCCAGCAGCTTAGGACTAGCGGGTAGGGCCGGGGAGCTGTTTTTT.

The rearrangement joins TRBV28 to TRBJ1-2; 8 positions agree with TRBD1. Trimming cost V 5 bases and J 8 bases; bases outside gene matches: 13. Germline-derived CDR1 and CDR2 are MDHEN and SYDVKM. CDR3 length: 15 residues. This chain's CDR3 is CASSDTGTGNGGYTF. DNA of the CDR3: TGTGCCAGCAGTGACACGGGGACAGGCAACGGAGGCTACACCTTC.

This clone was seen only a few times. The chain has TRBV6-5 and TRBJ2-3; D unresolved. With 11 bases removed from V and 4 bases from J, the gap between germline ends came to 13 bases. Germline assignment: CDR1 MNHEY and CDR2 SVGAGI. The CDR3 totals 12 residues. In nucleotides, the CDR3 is TGTGCCGTTACTTATACTCCAGATACGCAGTATTTT. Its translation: CAVTYTPDTQYF.

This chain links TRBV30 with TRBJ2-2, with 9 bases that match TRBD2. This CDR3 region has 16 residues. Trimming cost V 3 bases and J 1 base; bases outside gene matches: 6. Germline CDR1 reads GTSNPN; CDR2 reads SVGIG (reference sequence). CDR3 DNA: TGTGCCTGGAGACGAAAAGCGGGAGGGAACACCGGGGAGCTGTTTTTT. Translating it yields CAWRRKAGGNTGELFF.

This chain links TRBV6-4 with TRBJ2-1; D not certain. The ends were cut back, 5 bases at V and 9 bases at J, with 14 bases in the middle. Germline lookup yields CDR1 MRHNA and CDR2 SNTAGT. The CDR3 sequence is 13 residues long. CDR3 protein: CASSPGVSVEQFF. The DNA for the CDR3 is TGTGCCAGCAGTCCCGGAGTAAGTGTTGAGCAGTTCTTC.

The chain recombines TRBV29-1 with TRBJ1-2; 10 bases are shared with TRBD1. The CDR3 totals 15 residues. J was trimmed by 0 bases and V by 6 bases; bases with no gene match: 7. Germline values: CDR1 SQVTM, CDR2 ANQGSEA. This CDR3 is CSVGDRGRTNYGYTF. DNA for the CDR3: TGCAGCGTCGGGGACAGGGGAAGAACTAACTATGGCTACACCTTC. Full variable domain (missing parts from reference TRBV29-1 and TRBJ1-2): SAVISQKPSRDICQRGTSLTIQCQVDSQVTMMFWYRQQPGQSLTLIATANQGSEATYESGFVIDKFPISRPNLTFSTLTVSNMSPEDSSIYLCSVGDRGRTNYGYTFGSGTRLTVV.

The CDR3 protein is CSVRTFTDTQYF. CDR3 in DNA: TGCAGCGTTAGGACTTTCACAGATACGCAGTATTTT. The chain has TRBV29-1 and TRBJ2-3, with D possibly TRBD2 on 5 matching bases. The CDR3 totals 12 residues. The germline gives CDR1 SQVTM, CDR2 ANQGSEA. V was cut by 5 bases and J by 2 bases, with 8 bases left in between.

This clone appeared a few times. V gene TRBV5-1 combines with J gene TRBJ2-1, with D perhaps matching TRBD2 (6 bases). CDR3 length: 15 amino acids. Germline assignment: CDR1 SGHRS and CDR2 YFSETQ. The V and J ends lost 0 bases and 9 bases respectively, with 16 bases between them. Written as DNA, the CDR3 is TGCGCCAGCAGCTTGGCGGGACTCCCTTCGGGTGAGCAGTTCTTC. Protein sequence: CASSLAGLPSGEQFF.

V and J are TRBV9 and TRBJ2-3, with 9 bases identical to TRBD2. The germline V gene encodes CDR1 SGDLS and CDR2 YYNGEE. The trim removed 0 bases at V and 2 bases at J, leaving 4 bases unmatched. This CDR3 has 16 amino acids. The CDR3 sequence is CASSVVAGGYTDTQYF. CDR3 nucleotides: TGTGCCAGCAGCGTAGTGGCGGGGGGGTACACAGATACGCAGTATTTT.

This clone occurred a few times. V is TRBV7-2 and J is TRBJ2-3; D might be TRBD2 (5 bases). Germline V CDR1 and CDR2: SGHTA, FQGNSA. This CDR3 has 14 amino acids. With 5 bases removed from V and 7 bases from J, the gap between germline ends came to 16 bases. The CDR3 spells CASSPRTGSHTQYF. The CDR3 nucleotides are TGTGCCAGCAGCCCTCGGACTGGTAGTCATACGCAGTATTTT.

This CDR3 is CAISEPVTSGSSYNEQFF. CDR3 nucleotide sequence: TGTGCCATCAGTGAGCCGGTGACTAGCGGAAGCTCCTACAATGAGCAGTTCTTC. The rearrangement joins TRBV10-3 to TRBJ2-1; 9 bases line up with TRBD2. This CDR3 region has 18 residues. The V segment lost 2 bases and the J segment 0 bases; nucleotides outside the gene matches: 8. Germline loops: CDR1 ENHRY, CDR2 SYGVKD.

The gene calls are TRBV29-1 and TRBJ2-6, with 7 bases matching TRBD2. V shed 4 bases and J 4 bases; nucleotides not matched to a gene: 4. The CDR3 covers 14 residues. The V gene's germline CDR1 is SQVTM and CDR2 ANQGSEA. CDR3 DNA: TGCAGCGTTGCGGGAGGTCTGGGGGCCAACGTCCTGACTTTC. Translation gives CSVAGGLGANVLTF.

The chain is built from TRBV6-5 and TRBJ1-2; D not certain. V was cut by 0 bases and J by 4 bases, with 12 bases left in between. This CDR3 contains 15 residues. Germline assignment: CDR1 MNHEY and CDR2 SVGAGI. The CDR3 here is CASSYSRVAGYGYTF. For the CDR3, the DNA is TGTGCCAGCAGTTACTCGAGGGTTGCGGGCTATGGCTACACCTTC.

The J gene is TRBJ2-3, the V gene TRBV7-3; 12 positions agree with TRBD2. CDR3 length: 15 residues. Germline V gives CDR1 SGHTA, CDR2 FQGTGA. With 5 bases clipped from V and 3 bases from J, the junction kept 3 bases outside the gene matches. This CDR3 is CASSTGTSGTDTQYF. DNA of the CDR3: TGTGCCAGCAGCACCGGGACTAGCGGGACAGATACGCAGTATTTT.

CDR3 DNA sequence: TGTGCCAGTAGTAGGAGACAGGGCCCAGGGATCCACGAGCAGTACTTC. This translates into CASSRRQGPGIHEQYF. The V and J genes are TRBV19 and TRBJ2-7, with 7 positions matching TRBD1. Germline V lookup: CDR1 LNHDA, CDR2 SQIVND (reference sequence). The length of the CDR3 is 16 residues. V shed 4 bases, J shed 5 bases, and the junction held 14 bases outside the gene matches.

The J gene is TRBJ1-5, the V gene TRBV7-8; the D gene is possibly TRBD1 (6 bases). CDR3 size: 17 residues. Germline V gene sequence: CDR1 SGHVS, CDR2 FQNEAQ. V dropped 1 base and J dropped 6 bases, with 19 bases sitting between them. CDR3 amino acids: CASSLEGGRGRSQPQHF. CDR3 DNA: TGTGCCAGCAGCTTAGAGGGGGGGCGGGGGAGAAGTCAGCCCCAGCATTTT. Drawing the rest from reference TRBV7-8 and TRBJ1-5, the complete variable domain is GAGVSQSPRYKVAKRGQDVALRCDPISGHVSLFWYQQALGQGPEFLTYFQNEAQLDKSGLPSDRFFAERPEGSVSTLKIQRTQQEDSAVYLCASSLEGGRGRSQPQHFGDGTRLSIL.

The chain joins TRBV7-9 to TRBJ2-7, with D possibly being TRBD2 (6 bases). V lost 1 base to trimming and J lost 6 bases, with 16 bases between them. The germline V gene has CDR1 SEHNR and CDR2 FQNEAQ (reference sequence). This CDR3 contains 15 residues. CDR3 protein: CASSLVRDWGSEQYF. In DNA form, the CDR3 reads TGTGCCAGCAGCTTAGTAAGGGACTGGGGTTCCGAGCAGTACTTC.

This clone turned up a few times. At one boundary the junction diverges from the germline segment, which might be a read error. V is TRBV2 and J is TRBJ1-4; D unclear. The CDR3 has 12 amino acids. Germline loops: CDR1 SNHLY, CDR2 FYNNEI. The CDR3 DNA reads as TGTGCCAGCATTGACCTCGCGGAAAGACTGTTTTTT. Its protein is CASIDLAERLFF. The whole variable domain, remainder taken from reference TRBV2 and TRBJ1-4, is EPEVTQTPSHQVTQMGQEVILRCVPISNHLYFYWYRQILGQKVEFLVSFYNNEISEKSEIFDDQFSVERPDGSNFTLKIRSTKLEDSAMYFCASIDLAERLFFGSGTQLSVL.

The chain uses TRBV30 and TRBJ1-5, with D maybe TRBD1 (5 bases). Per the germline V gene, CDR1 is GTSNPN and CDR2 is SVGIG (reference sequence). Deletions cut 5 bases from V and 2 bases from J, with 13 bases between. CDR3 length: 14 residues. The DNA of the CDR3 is TGTGCCTGGGACTCCGCGGGGGGCAATCAGCCCCAGCATTTT. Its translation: CAWDSAGGNQPQHF.

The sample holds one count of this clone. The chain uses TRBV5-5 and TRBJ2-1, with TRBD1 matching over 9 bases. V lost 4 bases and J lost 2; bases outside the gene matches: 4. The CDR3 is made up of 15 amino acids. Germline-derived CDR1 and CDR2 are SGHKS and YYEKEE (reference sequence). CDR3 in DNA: TGTGCCAGCAGCCCCGGGACAGGGACCTACAATGAGCAGTTCTTC. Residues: CASSPGTGTYNEQFF.

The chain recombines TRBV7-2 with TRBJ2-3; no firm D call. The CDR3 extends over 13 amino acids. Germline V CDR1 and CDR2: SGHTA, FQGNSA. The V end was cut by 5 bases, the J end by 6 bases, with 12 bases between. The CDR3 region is CASSPGPLDTQYF. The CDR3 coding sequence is TGTGCCAGCAGCCCAGGCCCTTTGGATACGCAGTATTTT.

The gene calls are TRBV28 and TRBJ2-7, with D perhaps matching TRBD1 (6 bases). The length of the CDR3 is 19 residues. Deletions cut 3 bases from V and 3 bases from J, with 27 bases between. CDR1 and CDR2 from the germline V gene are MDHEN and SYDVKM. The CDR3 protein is CASSLIRWPAPVQGYEQYF. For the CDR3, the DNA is TGTGCCAGCAGTTTGATAAGGTGGCCTGCACCAGTACAGGGCTACGAGCAGTACTTC.

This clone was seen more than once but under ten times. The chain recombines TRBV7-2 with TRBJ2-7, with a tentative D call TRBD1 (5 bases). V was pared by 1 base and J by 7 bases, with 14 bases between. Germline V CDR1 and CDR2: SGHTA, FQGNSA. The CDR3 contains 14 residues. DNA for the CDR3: TGTGCCAGCAGCTTAGGCCAGGGATCGGGTGAGCAGTACTTC. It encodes CASSLGQGSGEQYF.

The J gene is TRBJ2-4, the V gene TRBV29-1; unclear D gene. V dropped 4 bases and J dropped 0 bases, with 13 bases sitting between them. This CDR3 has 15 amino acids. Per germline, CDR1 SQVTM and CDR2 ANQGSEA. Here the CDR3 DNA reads TGCAGCGTTGGACAAGTAACGCTAGCCAAAAACATTCAGTACTTC. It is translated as CSVGQVTLAKNIQYF.

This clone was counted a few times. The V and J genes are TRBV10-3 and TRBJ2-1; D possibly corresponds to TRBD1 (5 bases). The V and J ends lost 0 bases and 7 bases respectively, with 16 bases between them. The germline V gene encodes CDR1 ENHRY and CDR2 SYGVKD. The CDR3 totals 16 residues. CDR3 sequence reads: CAISESGTGLWNEQFF. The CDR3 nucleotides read TGTGCCATCAGTGAGTCAGGTACAGGCCTGTGGAATGAGCAGTTCTTC.

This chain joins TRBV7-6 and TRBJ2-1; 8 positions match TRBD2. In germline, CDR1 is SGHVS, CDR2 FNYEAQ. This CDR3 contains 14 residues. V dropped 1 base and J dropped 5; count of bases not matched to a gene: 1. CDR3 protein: CASSLDGGDNEQFF. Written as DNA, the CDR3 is TGTGCCAGCAGCTTAGACGGGGGGGACAATGAGCAGTTCTTC.

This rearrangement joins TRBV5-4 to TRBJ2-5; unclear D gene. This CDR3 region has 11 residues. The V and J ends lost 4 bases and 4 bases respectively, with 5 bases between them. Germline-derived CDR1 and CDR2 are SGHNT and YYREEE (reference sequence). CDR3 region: CASSTGETQYF. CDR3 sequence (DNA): TGTGCCAGCAGCACCGGAGAGACCCAGTACTTC.

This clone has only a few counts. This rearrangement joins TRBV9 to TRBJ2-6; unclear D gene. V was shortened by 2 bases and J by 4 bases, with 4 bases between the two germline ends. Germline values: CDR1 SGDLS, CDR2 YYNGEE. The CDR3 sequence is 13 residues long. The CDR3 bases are TGTGCCAGCAGCGTTCCGGGGGCCAACGTCCTGACTTTC. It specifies CASSVPGANVLTF.

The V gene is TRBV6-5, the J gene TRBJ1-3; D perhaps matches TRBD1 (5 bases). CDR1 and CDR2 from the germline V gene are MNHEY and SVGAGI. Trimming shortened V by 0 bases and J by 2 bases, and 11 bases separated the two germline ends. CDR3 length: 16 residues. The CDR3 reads CASSYSGGSPGNTIYF. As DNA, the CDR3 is TGTGCCAGCAGTTACTCGGGGGGGTCTCCTGGAAACACCATATATTTT.